This T cell receptor (beta chain) derives from a study of Ad26.COV2.S vaccination and SARS-CoV-2 variants (dated by TCRdb to the early 2020s). Context from the whole study: Donors in the vaccine arm were drawn from COV1001, a phase I-IIa trial of Ad26.COV2.S in healthy adults that was multicentre, randomized, double-blind and placebo-controlled. Ad26.COV2.S was administered intramuscularly at 5 x 10^10 or 1 x 10^11 viral particles, either as a single shot or as two shots given 56 days apart. TCRbeta repertoire sequencing was used to assess the specificity and breadth of SARS-CoV-2-reactive T cell receptors after Ad26.COV2.S vaccination. Investigators did not know the trial group allocation while performing experiments and assessing outcomes. A total of around 32 samples were included in the TCR-sequenced set, comprising roughly 19 Ad26.COV2.S vaccine recipients, 5 placebo recipients and 8 SARS-CoV-2 convalescent individuals. Trial participants were randomized into five groups of five: low-dose or high-dose Ad26.COV2.S given once or twice, or placebo on both occasions. On the study overall, not on this receptor specifically: Compared with placebo recipients, Ad26.COV2.S recipients showed higher spike-specific TCR breadth (P = 0.0014). Vaccine and placebo recipients had similar non-spike TCR breadth, a finding consistent with the vaccine containing only spike. Substantial breadth of spike-specific CD8+ and CD4+ T cell responses was reported after vaccination. According to the authors, total T cell responses may have been underestimated by the TCR breadth and depth analyses. The study lacked the statistical power to compare responses across vaccine doses or regimens.

This specimen's treatment or condition label, interpreted: some 19 received Ad26.COV2.S at low or high dose, single or two shots; 5 received placebo; per-sample allocation not given. Repertoires of vaccine and placebo recipients were sequenced from samples taken on day 63 after the first injection. In Cohort 1b, fewer than 30 adults aged 18-55 years were enrolled at a single site in Boston, USA, between 29 July and 7 August 2020. As a vaccine, Ad26.COV2.S was a replication-incompetent adenovirus type 26 vector that expressed a prefusion-stabilized SARS-CoV-2 spike protein derived from the original Wuhan strain. TCRbeta CDR3 regions were sequenced with the immunoSEQ Assay. After extraction, genomic DNA underwent amplification by bias-controlled multiplex PCR, followed by high-throughput sequencing. Per the authors' processing: To quantify the absolute abundance of every unique TCRbeta CDR3 region, sequences were collapsed and filtered. T cell fraction was estimated by normalization of TCRbeta template counts to usable DNA, with usable DNA being measured through amplification of reference genes present in all nucleated cells. Repertoire TCRs were annotated as SARS-CoV-2-specific by exact matching of V gene, CDR3 amino acid sequence and J gene to a known reactive TCR set. The reference SARS-CoV-2 TCR set came from MIRA and was filtered for enrichment in COVID-19-positive ImmuneCODE repertoires, removing public or cross-reactive TCRs. Drawing on the MIRA antigens, annotated TCRs were analysed further at the level of specific ORF or position within ORF. Depth was the summed frequency of annotated unique rearrangements, while breadth was defined as annotated unique rearrangements over total unique productive rearrangements. Two-sided Wilcoxon rank-sum tests were applied when comparing TCR breadth between groups. The clones in this table, taken by TCRdb from immuneACCESS, are in-frame only. Not every clone is retained; where verified, under half of the shortfall comes from an unresolved V gene, and the cause of the rest is unknown. From that table come the V and J calls and clone size; the DNA was used to work out D and trimming. This sample holds a few hundred thousand clones; roughly nine tenths were observed only once. The leading ten clones occupy roughly 6% of the sample.

With regard to this clone: The target of this receptor is not known. Qualities for individual bases were not recorded, and no much larger clone is one base off.

The CDR3 has 15 amino acids, counting the end cysteine and phenylalanine. Of the read, only the CDR3 DNA is kept; its 45 bases are in frame from base 1. The junction carries 10 bases between V and J, which are trimmed by 1 base and 2 bases respectively. CDR1 and CDR2 were assigned from the germline V gene as SGHVS and FQNEAQ. This specimen consisted of peripheral blood, obtained in a trial of Ad26.COV2.S vaccine versus placebo. The rearranged chain carries TRBV7-8 and TRBJ2-3; the D gene is perhaps TRBD1, on 6 matching bases. The receptor's source is a person aged 18-65 years who received the Ad26.COV2.S COVID-19 vaccine or a placebo. The DNA is TGTGCCAGCAGCTTAGACGACAGGTACACAGATACGCAGTATTTT. Its amino acids are CASSLDDRYTDTQYF.